This note documents a single TCR beta chain sequence. Germline lookup yields CDR1 MNHEY and CDR2 SVGEGT. V lost 5 bases, J lost 7 bases, and 5 bases lay in between. The CDR3 totals 11 residues. The sample comes from a study of blood T cell repertoires in COVID-19. Study context: Acute and convalescent COVID-19 samples came from the United States, Italy and Spain.

Libraries were prepared by immunoSEQ multiplex PCR; TCRdb keeps only in-frame clonotypes and omits some of them. The table shows about 46,000 clones, with roughly nine tenths occurring only once. The chain links TRBV6-2 or TRBV6-3 to TRBJ2-2; D unresolved. This TCR was sampled from a woman in her 50s who had recovered from COVID-19. Sequenced input: PBMCs or T cells enriched from blood (not recorded which). Here the CDR3 DNA reads TGTGCCAGCAGTCGGGTCGGGGAGCTGTTTTTT. It encodes CASSRVGELFF.